This T cell receptor beta chain was sequenced during a study of T cells after yellow fever vaccination. For the study at large: SMART-Seq v4 Ultra Low Input served to prepare low-cell-number fractions.

Trimming left V 7 bases short and J 0 bases short, with 10 bases between. Per the germline V gene, CDR1 is SQVTM and CDR2 is ANQGSEA. This CDR3 comprises 13 residues. One entry per CDR3 protein results from TCRdb running MiXCR on the 5' RACE reads. The sample shows about 510,000 distinct CDR3 sequences, about a fifth of them seen only once. The sequencing used PBMCs, collected roughly 20 days after the first yellow fever vaccination. The chain combines TRBV29-1 with TRBJ1-3, with D unresolved. The receptor was isolated from a man aged 18 to 35 who received the YFV17D yellow fever vaccine. CDR3 nucleotide sequence: TGCAGCGCCGCGAGCCTCTCTGGAAACACCATATATTTT. It is translated as CSAASLSGNTIYF.